This T cell receptor beta chain is from a study of blood T cell repertoires in COVID-19. Study-wide background: The United States, Italy and Spain supplied acute and convalescent COVID-19 samples. Sources were T cells, B-cell-depleted T cells, or PBMCs; the material itself was cDNA or gDNA.

In the study's own analysis: Counts of nucleated cells, estimated from reference gene primer amplification, were obtained. Using immunoSEQ multiplex PCR, the repertoire was profiled, and TCRdb retains in-frame clones only, with some absent. The DNA gave D and trimming, while V, J and clone size come from that table. The sample records 210,000 or so clones, approximately 78% being singletons. Per germline, CDR1 SGHTA and CDR2 FQGNSA. The CDR3 covers 13 residues. Trimming removed 1 base from V and 7 bases from J, with 7 bases in between. This clone was seen a single time. Sequences were obtained from peripheral blood. The sequence derives from a woman aged 40 to 50 with acute or convalescent COVID-19. The V gene is TRBV7-2, the J gene TRBJ1-4; D not resolved. The CDR3 loop reads CASSLEPAEKLFF. The CDR3 DNA sequence: TGTGCCAGCAGCTTAGAGCCCGCTGAAAAACTGTTTTTT. Looking up the rest from reference TRBV7-2 and TRBJ1-4 gives the full variable domain: GAGVSQSPSNKVTEKGKDVELRCDPISGHTALYWYRQSLGQGLEFLIYFQGNSAPDKSGLPSDRFSAERTGGSVSTLTIQRTQQEDSAVYLCASSLEPAEKLFFGSGTQLSVL.